This is a list of T cell receptor beta chains from one sample in a study of T cells after yellow fever vaccination. TCRdb passed the 5' RACE reads through MiXCR, listing each CDR3 protein once. This sample has about 340,000 distinct CDR3 sequences, with around 12% found just once. The material was CD4+ T cells sorted from PBMCs, obtained 15 days after the yellow fever booster vaccination. These receptors were collected from a young man who received the YFV17D yellow fever vaccine. The CDR3 runs from the conserved cysteine through the conserved F or W. Each record gives: J gene, V gene, D gene, clone size, CDR3 protein, CDR3 DNA. A D gene is named only where the DNA matches it firmly. Size values are once, few and many counts, or a class for expanded clones, and some rows have none.

j_call: TRBJ1-1; v_call: TRBV18; d_call: TRBD1; clone_size: few; cdr3_aa: CASSPDRGITEAFF; cdr3_nt: TGTGCCAGCTCACCAGACAGGGGAATCACTGAAGCTTTCTTT
j_call: TRBJ1-2; v_call: TRBV7-2; d_call: -; clone_size: -; cdr3_aa: CASSFIDYGYTF; cdr3_nt: TGTGCCAGCAGCTTTATTGACTATGGCTACACCTTC
j_call: TRBJ2-5; v_call: TRBV7-9; d_call: -; clone_size: -; cdr3_aa: CASSLTASQETQYF; cdr3_nt: TGTGCCAGCAGCTTAACGGCAAGCCAAGAGACCCAGTACTTC
j_call: TRBJ2-3; v_call: TRBV6-2/TRBV6-3; d_call: TRBD2; clone_size: -; cdr3_aa: CASSYGTSGPERTDTQYF; cdr3_nt: TGTGCCAGCAGTTACGGGACTAGCGGGCCAGAGCGTACAGATACGCAGTATTTT
j_call: TRBJ2-3; v_call: TRBV5-1; d_call: -; clone_size: few; cdr3_aa: CASSLAGTYAGTDTQYF; cdr3_nt: TGCGCCAGCAGCTTGGCCGGAACTTACGCCGGCACAGATACGCAGTATTTT
j_call: TRBJ2-2; v_call: TRBV5-1; d_call: -; clone_size: few; cdr3_aa: CASSLAEGTTGELFF; cdr3_nt: TGCGCCAGCAGCTTGGCCGAGGGAACAACCGGGGAGCTGTTTTTT
j_call: TRBJ1-6; v_call: TRBV18; d_call: -; clone_size: many; cdr3_aa: CASSPYNSPLHF; cdr3_nt: TGTGCCAGCTCCCCCTATAATTCACCCCTCCACTTT
j_call: TRBJ2-2; v_call: TRBV5-1; d_call: -; clone_size: few; cdr3_aa: CASSPEQVPGELFF; cdr3_nt: TGCGCCAGCAGCCCGGAACAGGTCCCCGGGGAGCTGTTTTTT
j_call: TRBJ2-4; v_call: TRBV7-8; d_call: -; clone_size: few; cdr3_aa: CASSRYRVVAKNIQYF; cdr3_nt: TGTGCCAGCAGCCGTTACAGGGTGGTAGCCAAAAACATTCAGTACTTC
j_call: TRBJ2-1; v_call: TRBV10-3; d_call: TRBD1; clone_size: -; cdr3_aa: CAISESRTGQFF; cdr3_nt: TGTGCCATCAGTGAGTCCAGGACAGGGCAGTTCTTC
j_call: TRBJ1-2; v_call: TRBV20-1; d_call: TRBD1; clone_size: -; cdr3_aa: CSAEGDRGKGGYTF; cdr3_nt: TGCAGTGCTGAAGGGGACAGGGGAAAGGGTGGCTACACCTTC
j_call: TRBJ1-6; v_call: TRBV12-3/TRBV12-4; d_call: -; clone_size: -; cdr3_aa: CASRSGGGNSPLHF; cdr3_nt: TGTGCCAGCAGGTCAGGCGGCGGTAATTCACCCCTCCACTTT
j_call: TRBJ2-7; v_call: TRBV6-5; d_call: -; clone_size: many; cdr3_aa: CASSTPGGYEQYF; cdr3_nt: TGTGCCAGCAGTACCCCAGGAGGATACGAGCAGTACTTC
j_call: TRBJ1-5; v_call: TRBV6-5; d_call: -; clone_size: -; cdr3_aa: CASSYDHGDPGGNQPQHF; cdr3_nt: TGTGCCAGCAGTTATGACCACGGGGACCCTGGGGGCAATCAGCCCCAGCATTTT
j_call: TRBJ2-1; v_call: TRBV7-2; d_call: -; clone_size: few; cdr3_aa: CASSLGPGGSSYNEQFF; cdr3_nt: TGTGCCAGCAGCTTAGGACCTGGGGGGAGCTCCTACAATGAGCAGTTCTTC
j_call: TRBJ1-5; v_call: TRBV12-3/TRBV12-4; d_call: -; clone_size: -; cdr3_aa: CASSGHSSSNQPQHF; cdr3_nt: TGTGCCAGCAGTGGTCATAGCTCTAGCAATCAGCCCCAGCATTTT
j_call: TRBJ1-4; v_call: TRBV20-1; d_call: -; clone_size: few; cdr3_aa: CSARTDQKEKLFF; cdr3_nt: TGCAGTGCGAGGACGGATCAAAAAGAAAAACTGTTTTTT
j_call: TRBJ2-1; v_call: TRBV5-1; d_call: TRBD1; clone_size: few; cdr3_aa: CASSHPDRPSQFF; cdr3_nt: TGCGCCAGCAGCCACCCGGACAGGCCCAGCCAGTTCTTC
j_call: TRBJ1-2; v_call: TRBV6-6; d_call: -; clone_size: few; cdr3_aa: CASSYDTANYGYTF; cdr3_nt: TGTGCCAGCAGTTACGATACAGCTAACTATGGCTACACCTTC
j_call: TRBJ2-7; v_call: TRBV10-3; d_call: -; clone_size: many; cdr3_aa: CAISGDINSYEQYF; cdr3_nt: TGTGCCATCAGTGGGGACATCAACTCCTACGAGCAGTACTTC
j_call: TRBJ2-2; v_call: TRBV10-3; d_call: -; clone_size: -; cdr3_aa: CAITPRGYTGELFF; cdr3_nt: TGTGCCATCACCCCTAGAGGGTACACCGGGGAGCTGTTTTTT
j_call: TRBJ1-5; v_call: TRBV12-3/TRBV12-4; d_call: TRBD1; clone_size: -; cdr3_aa: CASSSQQGNQPQHF; cdr3_nt: TGTGCCAGCAGTTCCCAACAGGGGAATCAGCCCCAGCATTTT
j_call: TRBJ2-3; v_call: TRBV12-3/TRBV12-4; d_call: TRBD1; clone_size: few; cdr3_aa: CASSLGTGVGYTDTQYF; cdr3_nt: TGTGCCAGCAGTTTGGGGACAGGGGTCGGGTACACAGATACGCAGTATTTT
j_call: TRBJ1-1; v_call: TRBV29-1; d_call: TRBD1; clone_size: -; cdr3_aa: CSVAPGQRRGKAFF; cdr3_nt: TGCAGCGTCGCGCCGGGACAGAGGAGGGGTAAAGCTTTCTTT
j_call: TRBJ2-5; v_call: TRBV7-2; d_call: TRBD2; clone_size: -; cdr3_aa: CASSPSGGARETQYF; cdr3_nt: TGTGCCAGCAGCCCGAGCGGGGGGGCTCGGGAGACCCAGTACTTC
j_call: TRBJ2-5; v_call: TRBV5-1; d_call: TRBD2; clone_size: -; cdr3_aa: CASSWTSGGAETQYF; cdr3_nt: TGCGCCAGCAGCTGGACTAGCGGGGGGGCCGAGACCCAGTACTTC
j_call: TRBJ1-1; v_call: TRBV5-1; d_call: -; clone_size: few; cdr3_aa: CASNPPGMNTEAFF; cdr3_nt: TGCGCCAGCAACCCTCCTGGCATGAACACTGAAGCTTTCTTT
j_call: TRBJ2-5; v_call: TRBV15; d_call: -; clone_size: many; cdr3_aa: CATSRVAKSQETQYF; cdr3_nt: TGTGCCACCAGCAGAGTGGCGAAGTCCCAAGAGACCCAGTACTTC
j_call: TRBJ1-2; v_call: TRBV5-6; d_call: -; clone_size: few; cdr3_aa: CASSLAASGYTF; cdr3_nt: TGTGCCAGCAGCTTGGCGGCAAGCGGCTACACCTTC
j_call: TRBJ2-1; v_call: TRBV4-1; d_call: -; clone_size: -; cdr3_aa: CASSQVTGRNEQFF; cdr3_nt: TGCGCCAGCAGCCAAGTCACAGGGAGGAATGAGCAGTTCTTC
j_call: TRBJ2-7; v_call: TRBV6-5; d_call: -; clone_size: many; cdr3_aa: CASSYSNLGRLEQYF; cdr3_nt: TGTGCCAGCAGTTACTCGAATCTGGGCAGGCTTGAGCAGTACTTC
j_call: TRBJ1-2; v_call: TRBV4-1; d_call: -; clone_size: -; cdr3_aa: CASSQDRIDGGYTF; cdr3_nt: TGCGCCAGCAGCCAAGATCGGATAGACGGTGGCTACACCTTC
j_call: TRBJ2-7; v_call: TRBV7-2; d_call: -; clone_size: -; cdr3_aa: CASSFSGGIRSSYEQYF; cdr3_nt: TGTGCCAGCAGCTTTAGTGGCGGAATTCGGAGCTCCTACGAGCAGTACTTC
j_call: TRBJ2-3; v_call: TRBV5-6; d_call: TRBD1; clone_size: -; cdr3_aa: CASSLVPGGLITDTQYF; cdr3_nt: TGTGCCAGCAGCTTGGTCCCAGGGGGCTTGATCACAGATACGCAGTATTTT
j_call: TRBJ2-4; v_call: TRBV19; d_call: TRBD1; clone_size: -; cdr3_aa: CASSLKTGNLGIQYF; cdr3_nt: TGTGCCAGTAGCTTGAAGACAGGGAACTTAGGCATTCAGTACTTC
j_call: TRBJ1-3; v_call: TRBV15; d_call: -; clone_size: many; cdr3_aa: CATSRDKGSGNTIYF; cdr3_nt: TGTGCCACCAGCAGAGATAAGGGATCGGGAAACACCATATATTTT
j_call: TRBJ2-5; v_call: TRBV7-3; d_call: TRBD2; clone_size: few; cdr3_aa: CASSFAGGEETQYF; cdr3_nt: TGTGCCAGCAGCTTTGCGGGGGGCGAGGAGACCCAGTACTTC
j_call: TRBJ2-3; v_call: TRBV7-2; d_call: TRBD2; clone_size: -; cdr3_aa: CASSSSGLAGGGSRTQYF; cdr3_nt: TGTGCCAGCAGCTCATCGGGACTAGCGGGGGGGGGATCGAGGACGCAGTATTTT
j_call: TRBJ1-1; v_call: TRBV7-8; d_call: TRBD1; clone_size: many; cdr3_aa: CASSLAGQGASFF; cdr3_nt: TGTGCCAGCAGCTTAGCGGGACAGGGGGCGTCTTTCTTT
j_call: TRBJ1-2; v_call: TRBV5-4; d_call: TRBD1; clone_size: -; cdr3_aa: CASSLAGQGNYGYTF; cdr3_nt: TGTGCCAGCAGCTTGGCTGGACAGGGTAACTATGGCTACACCTTC
j_call: TRBJ1-2; v_call: TRBV5-5; d_call: TRBD1; clone_size: -; cdr3_aa: CASSLAIGQGRGYTF; cdr3_nt: TGTGCCAGCAGCTTGGCCATAGGACAGGGTCGGGGCTACACCTTC
j_call: TRBJ2-2; v_call: TRBV18; d_call: -; clone_size: many; cdr3_aa: CASSPGMRTGELFF; cdr3_nt: TGTGCCAGCTCACCAGGCATGAGGACCGGGGAGCTGTTTTTT
j_call: TRBJ2-7; v_call: TRBV20-1; d_call: -; clone_size: many; cdr3_aa: CSATQGGANEQYF; cdr3_nt: TGCAGTGCTACCCAGGGGGGGGCGAACGAGCAGTACTTC
j_call: TRBJ2-2; v_call: TRBV20-1; d_call: -; clone_size: many; cdr3_aa: CSAYQRAGELFF; cdr3_nt: TGCAGTGCTTACCAACGGGCCGGGGAGCTGTTTTTT
j_call: TRBJ1-1; v_call: TRBV6-2/TRBV6-3; d_call: -; clone_size: -; cdr3_aa: CASSYWTEATRAFF; cdr3_nt: TGTGCCAGCAGTTACTGGACAGAGGCTACAAGAGCTTTCTTT
j_call: TRBJ2-3; v_call: TRBV20-1; d_call: TRBD1; clone_size: -; cdr3_aa: CGLSGGNTDTQYF; cdr3_nt: TGCGGCCTATCAGGGGGAAACACAGATACGCAGTATTTT
j_call: TRBJ2-5; v_call: TRBV18; d_call: -; clone_size: few; cdr3_aa: CASSSGSGAQETQYF; cdr3_nt: TGTGCCAGCTCGTCCGGTTCAGGGGCACAAGAGACCCAGTACTTC
j_call: TRBJ2-5; v_call: TRBV29-1; d_call: TRBD2; clone_size: -; cdr3_aa: CSVRGLASMETQYF; cdr3_nt: TGCAGCGTCAGAGGACTAGCGAGTATGGAGACCCAGTACTTC
j_call: TRBJ2-2; v_call: TRBV5-1; d_call: -; clone_size: few; cdr3_aa: CASSPQGWTGELFF; cdr3_nt: TGCGCCAGCAGCCCGCAGGGTTGGACCGGGGAGCTGTTTTTT
j_call: TRBJ2-3; v_call: TRBV3-1; d_call: -; clone_size: -; cdr3_aa: CASSQGPGSAYTQYF; cdr3_nt: TGTGCCAGCAGCCAAGGCCCGGGGTCAGCGTATACGCAGTATTTT
j_call: TRBJ2-1; v_call: TRBV10-3; d_call: -; clone_size: medium-sized; cdr3_aa: CAIRRLGSYNEQFF; cdr3_nt: TGTGCCATCCGACGGTTAGGGTCCTACAATGAGCAGTTCTTC
j_call: TRBJ2-1; v_call: TRBV6-2/TRBV6-3; d_call: TRBD1; clone_size: few; cdr3_aa: CASVLQGRAVNEQFF; cdr3_nt: TGTGCCAGCGTACTACAGGGGCGCGCAGTAAATGAGCAGTTCTTC
j_call: TRBJ1-1; v_call: TRBV4-1; d_call: -; clone_size: few; cdr3_aa: CASSQGRLGGHTEAFF; cdr3_nt: TGCGCCAGCAGCCAAGGACGGTTGGGGGGGCACACTGAAGCTTTCTTT
j_call: TRBJ2-4; v_call: TRBV12-3/TRBV12-4; d_call: -; clone_size: few; cdr3_aa: CASSLTGSAAKNIQYF; cdr3_nt: TGTGCCAGCAGTTTAACGGGGAGTGCCGCCAAAAACATTCAGTACTTC